A selection of T cell receptor beta chains follows, all from one sample in a study of beta chain features in type 1 diabetes. The method was immunoSEQ multiplex PCR; TCRdb's version includes in-frame clones alone and lacks a portion of them. The sample consists of around 500,000 clones, roughly 30% of them appearing once. Sequencing input: naive CD4+ T cells from blood. The receptors were sampled from a man aged 18 to 29 in good health. CDR3s include the opening cysteine and the closing phenylalanine or tryptophan. The D gene is left open where the match is weak. Expanded clones are given a class, and other clones once, few, many or no size at all.

TRBV4-2	TRBJ2-3	NA	few	TGTGCCAGCAGCCAAGATAAGCTGCGGGATACGCAGTATTTT	CASSQDKLRDTQYF
TRBV7-2	TRBJ1-2	NA	NA	TGTGCCAGCAGCTTAGCGTCTTCTGGCTACACCTTC	CASSLASSGYTF
TRBV7-2	TRBJ2-5	TRBD1	few	TGTGCCAGCAACAGGGGCCTCGGTTACCAAGAGACCCAGTACTTC	CASNRGLGYQETQYF
TRBV18	TRBJ2-5	NA	NA	TGTGCCAGCTCACCACAGGGAGGAGAGACCCAGTACTTC	CASSPQGGETQYF
TRBV19	TRBJ2-1	NA	few	TGTGCCAGTAACGTGTGGGGGGCCAATGAGCAGTTCTTC	CASNVWGANEQFF
TRBV30	TRBJ2-7	TRBD2	NA	TGTGCCTGGAGGGAACTAGCGGAGTCCTACGAGCAGTACTTC	CAWRELAESYEQYF
TRBV5-4	TRBJ2-7	TRBD1	NA	TGTGCCAGCAGCTTATGGACAGGGCCTGGGGGCGAGCAGTACTTC	CASSLWTGPGGEQYF
TRBV28	TRBJ2-5	TRBD1	few	TGTGCCAGCAGGCCCGGGACAGACCAAGAGACCCAGTACTTC	CASRPGTDQETQYF
TRBV30	TRBJ1-4	NA	few	TGTGCCTGGAGCGAGGGGTTGGCTAATGAAAAACTGTTTTTT	CAWSEGLANEKLFF
TRBV2	TRBJ1-1	TRBD1	once	TGTGCCAGCAGTTGGACAGGAGAGGTGGCTTTCTTT	CASSWTGEVAFF
TRBV27	TRBJ2-1	NA	NA	TGTGCCAGCAGTTTTAGGGACAATGAGCAGTTCTTC	CASSFRDNEQFF
TRBV5-4	TRBJ2-5	TRBD2	NA	TGTGCCAGCAGCTTGCTAGCGGGGTTCCAAGAGACCCAGTACTTC	CASSLLAGFQETQYF
TRBV4-3	TRBJ2-5	NA	few	TGCGCCAGCAGCCAAGATAGGCCGGGGTCGGGGGAGACCCAGTACTTC	CASSQDRPGSGETQYF
TRBV19	TRBJ2-7	TRBD1	NA	TGTGCCAGTAGCCGGGACAGAACGTACGAGCAGTACTTC	CASSRDRTYEQYF
TRBV7-9	TRBJ2-7	TRBD2	few	TGTGCCAGCAGCTCAGCGGGAGGGCTAACCTACGAGCAGTACTTC	CASSSAGGLTYEQYF
TRBV5-4	TRBJ2-7	NA	NA	TGTGCCAGCAGCACTGGGGCGGGACAGCCGACCTACAACGAGCAGTACTTC	CASSTGAGQPTYNEQYF
TRBV13	TRBJ2-2	NA	few	TGTGCCAGCAAACTGACAGCGAACACCGGGGAGCTGTTTTTT	CASKLTANTGELFF
TRBV28	TRBJ2-4	NA	few	TGTGCCAGCAGTTCCCAGCAGATACTAGCCAAAAACATTCAGTACTTC	CASSSQQILAKNIQYF
TRBV25-1	TRBJ2-2	NA	NA	TGTGCCAGCAAAGGTACACCGAACACCGGGGAGCTGTTTTTT	CASKGTPNTGELFF
TRBV6-4	TRBJ1-1	TRBD1	few	TGTGCCAGCAGTAGGACCGGGACAGCGAACACTGAAGCTTTCTTT	CASSRTGTANTEAFF
TRBV14	TRBJ2-1	NA	NA	TGTGCCAGCAGCCCTCTTCGGGCATCCTACAATGAGCAGTTCTTC	CASSPLRASYNEQFF
TRBV5-4	TRBJ1-1	NA	few	TGTGCCAGCAGGGAACAGGGCGCGCCCATGAACACTGAAGCTTTCTTT	CASREQGAPMNTEAFF
TRBV11-2	TRBJ2-1	TRBD2	few	TGTGCCAGCAGCATTCTCTCCGGGACTAGCGGCTACAATGAGCAGTTCTTC	CASSILSGTSGYNEQFF
TRBV7-9	TRBJ2-7	NA	NA	TGTGCCAGCAGCTTAGCCCGGACATCAGCCTACGAGCAGTACTTC	CASSLARTSAYEQYF